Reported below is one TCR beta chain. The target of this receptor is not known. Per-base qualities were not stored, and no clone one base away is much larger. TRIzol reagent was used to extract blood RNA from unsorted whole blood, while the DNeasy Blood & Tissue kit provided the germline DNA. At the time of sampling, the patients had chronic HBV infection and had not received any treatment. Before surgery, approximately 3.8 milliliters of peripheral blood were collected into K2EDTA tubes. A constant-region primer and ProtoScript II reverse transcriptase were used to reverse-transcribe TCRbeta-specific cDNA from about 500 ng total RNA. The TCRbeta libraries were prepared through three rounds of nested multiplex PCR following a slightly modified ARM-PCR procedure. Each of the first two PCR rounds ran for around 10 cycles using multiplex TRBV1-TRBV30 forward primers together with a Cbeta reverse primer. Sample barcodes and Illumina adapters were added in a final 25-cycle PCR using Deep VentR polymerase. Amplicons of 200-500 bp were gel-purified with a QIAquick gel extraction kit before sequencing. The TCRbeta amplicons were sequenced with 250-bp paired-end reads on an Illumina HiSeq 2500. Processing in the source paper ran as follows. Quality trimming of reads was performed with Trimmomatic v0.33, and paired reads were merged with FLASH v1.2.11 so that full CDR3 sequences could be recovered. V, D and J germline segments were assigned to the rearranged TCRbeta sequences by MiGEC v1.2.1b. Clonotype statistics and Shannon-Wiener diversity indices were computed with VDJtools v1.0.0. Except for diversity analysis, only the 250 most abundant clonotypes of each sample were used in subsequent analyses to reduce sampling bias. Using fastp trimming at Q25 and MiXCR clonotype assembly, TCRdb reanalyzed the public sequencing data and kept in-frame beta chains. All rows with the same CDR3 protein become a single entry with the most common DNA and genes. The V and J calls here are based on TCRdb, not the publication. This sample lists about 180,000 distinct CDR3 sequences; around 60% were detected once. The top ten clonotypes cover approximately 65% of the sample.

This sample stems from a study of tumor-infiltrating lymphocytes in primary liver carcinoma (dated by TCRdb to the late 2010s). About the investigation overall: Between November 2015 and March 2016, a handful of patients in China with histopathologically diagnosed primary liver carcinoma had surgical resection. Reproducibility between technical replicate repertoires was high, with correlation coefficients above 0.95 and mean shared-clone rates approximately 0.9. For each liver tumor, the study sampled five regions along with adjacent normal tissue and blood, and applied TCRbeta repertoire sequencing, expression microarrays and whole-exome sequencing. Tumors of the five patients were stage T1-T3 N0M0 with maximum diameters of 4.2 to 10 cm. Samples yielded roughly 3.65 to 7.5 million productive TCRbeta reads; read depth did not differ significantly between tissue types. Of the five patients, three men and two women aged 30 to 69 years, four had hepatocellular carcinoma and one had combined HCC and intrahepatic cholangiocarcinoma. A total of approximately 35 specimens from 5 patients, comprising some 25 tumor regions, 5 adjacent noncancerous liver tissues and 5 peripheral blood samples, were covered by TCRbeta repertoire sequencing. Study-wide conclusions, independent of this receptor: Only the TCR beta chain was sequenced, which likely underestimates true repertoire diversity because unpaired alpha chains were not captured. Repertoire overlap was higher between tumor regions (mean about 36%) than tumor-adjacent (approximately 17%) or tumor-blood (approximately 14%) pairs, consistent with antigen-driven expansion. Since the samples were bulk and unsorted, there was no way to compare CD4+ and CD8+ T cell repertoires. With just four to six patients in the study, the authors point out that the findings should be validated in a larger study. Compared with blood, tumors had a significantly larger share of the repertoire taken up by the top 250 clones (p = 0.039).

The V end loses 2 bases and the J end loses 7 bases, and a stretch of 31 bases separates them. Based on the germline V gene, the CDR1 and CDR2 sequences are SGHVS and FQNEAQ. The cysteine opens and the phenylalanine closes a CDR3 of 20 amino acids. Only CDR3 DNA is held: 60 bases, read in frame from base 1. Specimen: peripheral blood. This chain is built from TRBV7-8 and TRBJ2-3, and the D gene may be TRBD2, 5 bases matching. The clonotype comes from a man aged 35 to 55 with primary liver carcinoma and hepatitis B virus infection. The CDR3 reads CASSLWVGSGMALKINTQYF. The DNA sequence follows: TGTGCCAGCAGCTTATGGGTTGGATCCGGGATGGCCCTAAAGATAAATACGCAGTATTTT. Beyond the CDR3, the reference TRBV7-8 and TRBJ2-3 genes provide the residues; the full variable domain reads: GAGVSQSPRYKVAKRGQDVALRCDPISGHVSLFWYQQALGQGPEFLTYFQNEAQLDKSGLPSDRFFAERPEGSVSTLKIQRTQQEDSAVYLCASSLWVGSGMALKINTQYFGPGTRLTVL.